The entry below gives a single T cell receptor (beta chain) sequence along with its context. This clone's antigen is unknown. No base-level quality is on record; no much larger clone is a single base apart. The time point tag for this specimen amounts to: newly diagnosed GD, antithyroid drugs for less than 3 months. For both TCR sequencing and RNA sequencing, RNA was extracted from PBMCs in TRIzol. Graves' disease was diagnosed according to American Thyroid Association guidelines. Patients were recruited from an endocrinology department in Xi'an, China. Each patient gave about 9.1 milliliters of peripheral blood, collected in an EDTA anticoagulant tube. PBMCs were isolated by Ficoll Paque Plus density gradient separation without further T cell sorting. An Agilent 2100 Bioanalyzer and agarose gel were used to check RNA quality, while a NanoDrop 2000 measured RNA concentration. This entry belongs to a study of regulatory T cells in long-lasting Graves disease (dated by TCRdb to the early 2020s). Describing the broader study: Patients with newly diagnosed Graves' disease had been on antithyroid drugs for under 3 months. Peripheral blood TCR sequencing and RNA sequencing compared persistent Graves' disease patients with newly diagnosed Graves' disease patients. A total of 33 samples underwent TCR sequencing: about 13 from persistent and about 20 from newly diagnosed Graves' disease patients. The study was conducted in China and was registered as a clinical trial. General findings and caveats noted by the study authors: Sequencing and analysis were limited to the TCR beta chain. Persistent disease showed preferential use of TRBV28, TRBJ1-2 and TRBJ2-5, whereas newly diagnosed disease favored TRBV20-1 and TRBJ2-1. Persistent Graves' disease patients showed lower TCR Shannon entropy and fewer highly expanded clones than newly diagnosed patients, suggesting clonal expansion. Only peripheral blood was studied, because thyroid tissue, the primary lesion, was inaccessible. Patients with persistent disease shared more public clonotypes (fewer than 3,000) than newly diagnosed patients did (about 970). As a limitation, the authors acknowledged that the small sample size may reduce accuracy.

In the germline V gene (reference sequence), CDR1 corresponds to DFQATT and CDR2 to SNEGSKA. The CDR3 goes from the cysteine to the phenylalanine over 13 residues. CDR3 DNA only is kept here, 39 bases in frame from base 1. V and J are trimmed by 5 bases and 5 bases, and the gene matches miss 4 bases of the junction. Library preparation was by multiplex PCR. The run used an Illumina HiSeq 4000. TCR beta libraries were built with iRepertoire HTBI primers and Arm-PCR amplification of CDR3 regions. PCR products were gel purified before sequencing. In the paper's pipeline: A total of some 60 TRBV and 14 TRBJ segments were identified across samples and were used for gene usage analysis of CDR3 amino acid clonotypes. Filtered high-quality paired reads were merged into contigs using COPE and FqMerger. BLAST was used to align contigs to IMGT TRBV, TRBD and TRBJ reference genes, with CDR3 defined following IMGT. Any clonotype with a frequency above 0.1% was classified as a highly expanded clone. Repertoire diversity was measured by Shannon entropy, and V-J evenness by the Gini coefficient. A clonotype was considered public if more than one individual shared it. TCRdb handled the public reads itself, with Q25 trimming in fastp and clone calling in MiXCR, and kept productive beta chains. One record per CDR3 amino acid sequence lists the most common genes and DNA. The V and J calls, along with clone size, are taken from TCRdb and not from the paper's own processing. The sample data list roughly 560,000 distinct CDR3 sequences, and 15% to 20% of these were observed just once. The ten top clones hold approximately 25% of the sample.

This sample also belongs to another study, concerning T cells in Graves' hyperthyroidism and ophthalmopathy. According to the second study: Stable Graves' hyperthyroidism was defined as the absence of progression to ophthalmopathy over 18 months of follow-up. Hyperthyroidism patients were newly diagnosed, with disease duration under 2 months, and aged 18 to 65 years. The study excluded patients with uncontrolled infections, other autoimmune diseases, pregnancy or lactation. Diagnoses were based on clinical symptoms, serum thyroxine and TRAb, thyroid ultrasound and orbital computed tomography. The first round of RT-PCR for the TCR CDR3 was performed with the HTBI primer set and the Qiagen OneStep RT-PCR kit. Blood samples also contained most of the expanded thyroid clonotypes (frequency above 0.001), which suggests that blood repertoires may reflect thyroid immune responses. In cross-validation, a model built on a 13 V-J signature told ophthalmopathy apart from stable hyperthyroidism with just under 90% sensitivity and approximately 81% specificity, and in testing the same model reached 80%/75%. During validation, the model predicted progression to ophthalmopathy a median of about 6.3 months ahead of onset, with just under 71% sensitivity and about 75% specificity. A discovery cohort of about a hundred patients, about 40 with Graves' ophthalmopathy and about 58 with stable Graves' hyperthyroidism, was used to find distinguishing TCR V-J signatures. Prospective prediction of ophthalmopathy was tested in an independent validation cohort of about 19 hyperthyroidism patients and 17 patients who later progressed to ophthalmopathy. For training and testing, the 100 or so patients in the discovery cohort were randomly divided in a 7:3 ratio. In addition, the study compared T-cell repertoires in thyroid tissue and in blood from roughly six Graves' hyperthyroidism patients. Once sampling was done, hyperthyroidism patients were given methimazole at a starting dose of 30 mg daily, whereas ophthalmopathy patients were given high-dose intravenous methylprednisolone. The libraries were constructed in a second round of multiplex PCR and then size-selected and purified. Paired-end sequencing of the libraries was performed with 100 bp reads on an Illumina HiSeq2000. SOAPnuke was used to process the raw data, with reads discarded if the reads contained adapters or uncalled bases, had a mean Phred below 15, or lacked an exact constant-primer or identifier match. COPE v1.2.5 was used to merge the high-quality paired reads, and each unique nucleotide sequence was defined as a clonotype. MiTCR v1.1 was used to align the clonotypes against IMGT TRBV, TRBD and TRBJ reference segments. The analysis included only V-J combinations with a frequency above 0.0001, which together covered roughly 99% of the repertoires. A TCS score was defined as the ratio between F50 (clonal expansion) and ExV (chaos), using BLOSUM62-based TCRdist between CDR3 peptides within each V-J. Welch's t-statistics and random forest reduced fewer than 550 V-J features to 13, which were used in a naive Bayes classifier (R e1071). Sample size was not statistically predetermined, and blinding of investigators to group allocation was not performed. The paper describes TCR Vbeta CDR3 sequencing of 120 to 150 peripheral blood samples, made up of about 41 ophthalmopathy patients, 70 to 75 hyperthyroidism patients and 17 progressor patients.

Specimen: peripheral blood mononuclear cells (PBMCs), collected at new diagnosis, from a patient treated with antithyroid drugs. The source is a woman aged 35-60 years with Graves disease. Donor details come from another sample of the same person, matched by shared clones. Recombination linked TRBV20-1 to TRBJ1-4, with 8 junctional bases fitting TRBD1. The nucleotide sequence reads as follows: TGCAGTGCTCCTTACAGGGGGAATGAAAAACTGTTTTTT. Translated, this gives CSAPYRGNEKLFF.